A single sample is the source of the 16 T cell receptor beta chains below, sequenced in a study of CD8+ T cells in alopecia areata. Regarding treatment: oral pan-JAK inhibitor, 5-10 mg twice daily. cDNA prepared by RNA extraction and subsequent reverse transcription served as the template for sequencing. TCRdb keeps only in-frame clones here, not all; method: immunoSEQ multiplex PCR. The sample includes more than 200,000 clones, approximately 45% of them seen just once. The input for sequencing was CD4+ T cells sorted from blood, taken around week 37, from a patient treated with tofacitinib. Source of these receptors: a human donor with alopecia areata.

This clone has just a few counts. J is TRBJ2-6 and V is TRBV25-1; D unclear. The CDR3 is 15 amino acids. Germline CDR1 is MGHDK and CDR2 is SYGVNS. Trimming left V 2 bases short and J 1 base short, with 6 bases between. The CDR3 bases are TGTGCCAGCAGTGAACTTGGATCTGGGGCCAACGTCCTGACTTTC. It is translated as CASSELGSGANVLTF. The full variable domain, completed using reference TRBV25-1 and TRBJ2-6, is EADIYQTPRYLVIGTGKKITLECSQTMGHDKMYWYQQDPGMELHLIHYSYGVNSTEKGDLSSESTVSRIRTEHFPLTLESARPSHTSQYLCASSELGSGANVLTFGAGSRLTVL.

The chain is built from TRBV29-1 and TRBJ2-1; 9 bases align to TRBD2. Looked up from germline, CDR1 is SQVTM and CDR2 is ANQGSEA. The CDR3 covers 17 residues. V was pared by 2 bases and J by 9 bases, with 17 bases of the junction left unmatched. This chain's CDR3 is CSVEPLHSGSPRSEQFF. The DNA for the CDR3 is TGCAGCGTTGAACCACTCCATAGCGGGAGTCCCCGCAGTGAGCAGTTCTTC.

The table lists this clone with a few counts. CDR3 in amino acids: CASSPGWQDVTRNEQFF. CDR3 sequence (DNA): TGCGCCAGCAGCCCCGGGTGGCAGGACGTAACGAGGAATGAGCAGTTCTTC. This sequence joins TRBV5-1 and TRBJ2-1, with D hard to call. Germline V gene sequence: CDR1 SGHRS, CDR2 YFSETQ. This CDR3 contains 17 residues. Trimming stripped 4 bases from V and 7 bases from J, with 24 bases between.

V usage is TRBV7-2 and J usage is TRBJ1-5, with no clear D. V shed 2 bases and J shed 3 bases, with 5 bases lying between them. CDR1 is SGHTA and CDR2 is FQGNSA in the germline V gene. The CDR3 spans 13 residues. CDR3 nucleotide sequence: TGTGCCAGCAGCTTACGCACCAATCAGCCCCAGCATTTT. Translation gives CASSLRTNQPQHF.

The chain recombines TRBV7-2 with TRBJ2-3; a weak D match, TRBD2 (7 bases). CDR1 is SGHTA and CDR2 is FQGNSA in the germline V gene. Trimming removed 5 bases at V and 4 bases at J, with 16 bases between. This CDR3 has 15 residues. The CDR3 spells CASSPPRGGPDTQYF. The CDR3 DNA follows: TGTGCCAGCAGCCCCCCGAGGGGGGGCCCAGATACGCAGTATTTT.

This clone was detected only a few times. Different DNA sequences within this sample yield the same CDR3. The chain employs TRBV29-1 and TRBJ2-1, with TRBD1 as a possible D gene (6 bases). The germline CDR1 and CDR2 sequences are SQVTM and ANQGSEA. The CDR3 has 12 amino acids. V was trimmed by 5 bases and J by 3 bases, leaving 8 bases between them. In DNA form, the CDR3 reads TGCAGCGTTCAGGGGAGCTACAATGAGCAGTTCTTC. It yields the protein CSVQGSYNEQFF.

In its sample, this clone was seen once. The rearrangement links TRBV2 to TRBJ2-7, with 7 bases that match TRBD1. From germline, CDR1 is SNHLY and CDR2 FYNNEI. This CDR3 spans 14 amino acids. The V segment lost 5 bases and the J segment 3 bases; nucleotides outside the gene matches: 7. CDR3 sequence: CASSSLTGYYEQYF. The CDR3, as DNA: TGTGCCAGCAGTAGTCTGACAGGGTACTACGAGCAGTACTTC.

The V and J genes are TRBV30 and TRBJ1-2, with D possibly matching TRBD1 (6 bases). Trimming stripped 4 bases from V and 0 bases from J, with 12 bases between. CDR3 length: 14 amino acids. Germline V gives CDR1 GTSNPN, CDR2 SVGIG (reference sequence). In DNA, the CDR3 is TGTGCCTGGATACAGGGACGGTCTAACTATGGCTACACCTTC. As protein: CAWIQGRSNYGYTF.

The chain uses TRBV29-1 and TRBJ2-7; D is perhaps TRBD1 (5 bases). The CDR3 has 12 residues. Trimming removed 6 bases from V and 0 bases from J, with 9 bases in between. Per the germline V gene, CDR1 is SQVTM and CDR2 is ANQGSEA. This CDR3 reads CSVGHNSYEQYF. The CDR3, as DNA: TGCAGCGTAGGACACAACTCCTACGAGCAGTACTTC.

The V call is TRBV30, the J call TRBJ1-4; D is unresolved. With 3 bases removed from V and 5 bases from J, the gap between germline ends came to 7 bases. The germline gives CDR1 GTSNPN, CDR2 SVGIG (reference sequence). The CDR3 totals 12 residues. The CDR3 nucleotides read TGTGCCTGGAGGCGGGGAAATGAAAAACTGTTTTTT. As protein: CAWRRGNEKLFF.

This clone was observed a handful of times. V and J are TRBV28 and TRBJ1-2; 7 bases align to TRBD1. The CDR3 is made up of 14 amino acids. Germline loops: CDR1 MDHEN, CDR2 SYDVKM. The V and J ends lost 4 bases and 7 bases, in that order; junction bases with no gene match: 9. The CDR3 sequence is CASSSPETGFGYTF. In nucleotides, the CDR3 is TGTGCCAGCAGTTCCCCAGAGACAGGGTTTGGCTACACCTTC.

This clone was detected once. This chain uses TRBV2 with TRBJ2-2; D tentatively reads TRBD1 or TRBD2 (5 bases each). Between the trimmed V and J ends, which lost 6 bases and 4 bases, there was a span of 12 bases. Per germline, CDR1 SNHLY and CDR2 FYNNEI. The CDR3 contains 14 residues. The CDR3 sequence: CASSVRETTGELFF. CDR3 sequence (DNA): TGTGCCAGCAGCGTCAGGGAGACCACCGGGGAGCTGTTTTTT.

This clone was seen a few times. This chain uses TRBV5-1 with TRBJ1-1; weak D call: TRBD1 (6 bases). The V gene lost 4 bases and the J gene lost 3 bases, with 16 bases spanning the gap. CDR1 and CDR2 (germline): SGHRS, YFSETQ. The CDR3 is 15 amino acids. The CDR3 sequence: CASSVRGGKDTEAFF. CDR3 nucleotides: TGCGCCAGCAGCGTCAGGGGAGGGAAAGACACTGAAGCTTTCTTT.

This clone was picked up a small number of times. This chain links TRBV29-1 with TRBJ2-3; D remains ambiguous. The germline V and J ends were trimmed by 5 bases and 0 bases, with 12 bases remaining between them. This CDR3 spans 14 amino acids. CDR1 and CDR2 (germline): SQVTM, ANQGSEA. DNA of the CDR3: TGCAGCGTTAACCAGATCCGTAGCACAGATACGCAGTATTTT. Protein product: CSVNQIRSTDTQYF.

This clone is a singleton in its sample. The chain employs TRBV7-3 and TRBJ2-2; 7 bases align to TRBD1. CDR3 length: 17 residues. The germline CDR1 and CDR2 sequences are SGHTA and FQGTGA. V was clipped by 5 bases and J by 5 bases; unmatched bases: 14. The CDR3: CASSAAQGFFGTGELFF. The DNA of the CDR3 is TGTGCCAGCAGCGCGGCACAGGGGTTTTTTGGTACCGGGGAGCTGTTTTTT.

The chain combines TRBV27 with TRBJ2-5, with TRBD1 identical over 9 bases. The CDR3 has 17 residues. From germline, CDR1 is MNHEY and CDR2 SMNVEV (reference sequence). Trimming removed 8 bases from V and 4 bases from J; junction bases left unmatched: 17. The CDR3 spells CASLKVAGQGWRETQYF. As DNA, the CDR3 is TGTGCCAGCCTAAAGGTAGCTGGACAGGGGTGGCGAGAGACCCAGTACTTC.